Following are 8 T cell receptor beta chains from one sample sequenced in a study of beta chain features in type 1 diabetes. The whole isolated RNA underwent reverse transcription, so sequencing captured expressed TCRB transcripts. Only in-frame clones appear in the TCRdb table, and some are missing; sequencing was by immunoSEQ multiplex PCR. This table has tens of thousands of clones, 35% to 50% appearing once. General study findings and limits: Among all four CD4+ subsets, Type 1 diabetes patients had TCRB CDR3s that were moderately but significantly shorter.

Their specific antigens are unknown. The sequencing sample was made of Tregs from blood. The source is a man aged 25-45 years with type 1 diabetes.

The chain joins TRBV5-1 to TRBJ2-1, with D possibly matching TRBD2 (6 bases). Trimming cost V 6 bases and J 8 bases, with 21 bases left between them. This CDR3 region has 15 residues. Germline loops: CDR1 SGHRS, CDR2 YFSETQ. The CDR3 nucleotides read TGCGCCAGCACCCTGGGGCTTGGCGGGAAGCATGAGCAGTTCTTC. Translation gives CASTLGLGGKHEQFF.

The rearrangement uses TRBV11-1 and TRBJ1-1; D is possibly TRBD1 (6 bases). The germline V gene has CDR1 SGHAT and CDR2 FQDESV (reference sequence). The CDR3 contains 17 residues. The germline V and J ends were trimmed by 3 bases and 1 base, with 18 bases remaining between them. CDR3 residues: CASSFTGRPIRNTEAFF. The CDR3 DNA is TGTGCCAGCAGCTTCACAGGGCGGCCCATACGGAACACTGAAGCTTTCTTT.

This sequence joins TRBV19 and TRBJ1-2; a possible D gene is TRBD1 (6 bases). The CDR3 is made up of 15 amino acids. Germline CDR1 reads LNHDA; CDR2 reads SQIVND (reference sequence). Trimming removed 7 bases from V and 3 bases from J, with 18 bases in between. The CDR3 DNA reads TGTGCCAGTACCAACCCCGGGACACTTTACTATGGCTACACCTTC. Residues: CASTNPGTLYYGYTF.

The chain employs TRBV7-9 and TRBJ1-1; D is uncertain. From germline, CDR1 is SEHNR and CDR2 FQNEAQ (reference sequence). This CDR3 has 17 residues. Trimming removed 1 base from V and 6 bases from J, with 21 bases in between. Written as DNA, the CDR3 is TGTGCCAGCAGCTTAGTAGGTCCGGGTGGCAGCATCCCTGAAGCTTTCTTT. It yields the protein CASSLVGPGGSIPEAFF.

V is TRBV18 and J is TRBJ1-5; 9 positions match TRBD1. Germline CDR1 KGHSH, CDR2 LQKENI. The length of the CDR3 is 13 residues. Trimming removed 8 bases from V and 4 bases from J; junction bases left unmatched: 3. Written as DNA, the CDR3 is TGTGCCAGCCTTGGGACAGGGAATCAGCCCCAGCATTTT. Its translation: CASLGTGNQPQHF.

This clone has a handful of counts. The chain uses TRBV18 and TRBJ1-1; D not certain. V was cut by 5 bases and J by 1 base, with 8 bases left in between. The CDR3 runs to 13 residues. Germline V CDR1 and CDR2: KGHSH, LQKENI. DNA for the CDR3: TGTGCCAGCTCAGGCCGGGGGAACACTGAAGCTTTCTTT. Protein product: CASSGRGNTEAFF.

J is TRBJ1-5 and V is TRBV6-6; 8 bases map to TRBD1. This CDR3 is built from 14 residues. Germline CDR1 and CDR2: MNHNY and SVGAGI (reference sequence). Trimming took 6 bases from V and 7 from J; bases not matched to a gene: 8. The CDR3 region is CASSGQGGGQPQHF. Written as DNA, the CDR3 is TGTGCCAGCAGCGGACAGGGCGGGGGCCAGCCCCAGCATTTT.

This clone was picked up a small number of times. The genes are TRBV5-1 and TRBJ1-1, with D maybe TRBD1 (6 bases). The CDR3 spans 14 residues. Germline V gene lookup returns CDR1 SGHRS and CDR2 YFSETQ. Between the trimmed V and J ends, which lost 6 bases and 1 base, there was a span of 13 bases. The CDR3 nucleotides are TGCGCCAGCACCCCAGGGGTCCCGAACACTGAAGCTTTCTTT. This sequence encodes CASTPGVPNTEAFF.